These T cell receptor beta chains were read from a single sample in a study of T cells after yellow fever vaccination. TCRdb independently ran MiXCR on the 5' RACE reads; one entry per CDR3 protein. The sample has under 550,000 distinct CDR3 sequences, around a fifth seen once. The input for sequencing was PBMCs, taken 20 to 25 days after the first yellow fever vaccination. Every receptor here comes from a man aged 18 to 29 who received the YFV17D yellow fever vaccine. CDR3s include the opening cysteine and the closing phenylalanine or tryptophan. D genes are given only for firm matches. Rows give clone size only sometimes, using once, few, many, or a class for an expanded clone.

v_gene,d_gene,j_gene,abundance,CDR3aa,CDR3nt
TRBV5-1,TRBD2,TRBJ2-1,.,CASSLPSGAPYNEQFF,TGCGCCAGCAGCTTGCCTAGCGGGGCCCCCTACAATGAGCAGTTCTTC
TRBV25-1,TRBD2,TRBJ2-5,.,CASSGTSGEETQYF,TGTGCCAGCAGCGGGACTAGCGGGGAAGAGACCCAGTACTTC
TRBV4-2,.,TRBJ1-3,.,CASSQEWSAGTGNTIYF,TGTGCCAGCAGCCAAGAATGGTCGGCAGGGACTGGAAACACCATATATTTT
TRBV6-5,TRBD2,TRBJ2-1,.,CASSSLAGGEQFF,TGTGCCAGCAGTTCCCTTGCGGGGGGGGAGCAGTTCTTC
TRBV7-2,.,TRBJ2-2,.,CASSLGRANLGELFF,TGTGCCAGCAGCTTAGGTCGGGCCAACCTCGGGGAGCTGTTTTTT
TRBV24-1,.,TRBJ2-2,few,CATSDSRGTGELFF,TGTGCCACCAGTGATTCACGGGGCACCGGGGAGCTGTTTTTT
TRBV5-1,TRBD2,TRBJ2-5,.,CASSLEAARGAQYF,TGCGCCAGCAGCTTGGAAGCGGCTCGGGGGGCCCAGTACTTC
TRBV7-9,.,TRBJ2-5,.,CASSLTGAVETQYF,TGTGCCAGCAGCTTAACCGGGGCGGTAGAGACCCAGTACTTC
TRBV6-1,.,TRBJ1-5,once,CASRRNSNQPQHF,TGTGCCAGCAGGAGGAATAGCAATCAGCCCCAGCATTTT
TRBV18,.,TRBJ1-1,.,CASSPLTLQTNTEAFF,TGTGCCAGCTCACCGCTAACGTTGCAGACAAACACTGAAGCTTTCTTT
TRBV28,.,TRBJ2-5,many,CASRSTSETQYF,TGTGCCAGCAGAAGTACATCGGAGACCCAGTACTTC
TRBV27,.,TRBJ1-6,.,CASSYTGHNSPLHF,TGTGCCAGCAGTTACACGGGGCATAATTCACCCCTCCACTTT
TRBV6-2/TRBV6-3,.,TRBJ1-2,.,CASSYAGRSYGYTF,TGTGCCAGCAGTTACGCGGGCAGAAGCTATGGCTACACCTTC
TRBV18,TRBD2,TRBJ2-1,few,CASSPIAGGPPYNEQFF,TGTGCCAGCTCACCAATAGCGGGGGGGCCCCCCTACAATGAGCAGTTCTTC
TRBV12-3/TRBV12-4,.,TRBJ1-1,many,CASSLVMNTEAFF,TGTGCCAGCAGTCTCGTTATGAACACTGAAGCTTTCTTT
TRBV20-1,TRBD1,TRBJ1-5,.,CSASAVTGYSNQPQHF,TGCAGTGCTAGTGCCGTGACAGGGTATAGCAATCAGCCCCAGCATTTT
TRBV7-3,.,TRBJ2-2,few,CASSPRGPPGTGELFF,TGTGCCAGCAGCCCCCGGGGCCCCCCGGGGACCGGGGAGCTGTTTTTT
TRBV11-2,TRBD1,TRBJ2-3,.,CASSIRPGTGGGTDTQYF,TGTGCCAGCAGCATACGTCCCGGGACAGGGGGTGGGACAGATACGCAGTATTTT
TRBV4-1,.,TRBJ1-1,.,CASSQLEMNTEAFF,TGCGCCAGCAGCCAACTAGAGATGAACACTGAAGCTTTCTTT
TRBV6-2/TRBV6-3,.,TRBJ1-5,few,CASSYSGWQPQHF,TGTGCCAGCAGTTACTCGGGGTGGCAGCCCCAGCATTTT
TRBV20-1,.,TRBJ2-4,few,CSAMALAKNIQYF,TGCAGTGCTATGGCTCTAGCCAAAAACATTCAGTACTTC
TRBV7-9,.,TRBJ1-1,.,CASNFGLNTEAFF,TGTGCCAGCAACTTCGGACTGAACACTGAAGCTTTCTTT
TRBV6-1,.,TRBJ1-1,.,CASSRVWVKAFF,TGTGCCAGCAGTAGAGTCTGGGTGAAGGCTTTCTTT
TRBV9,.,TRBJ2-3,.,CASSVVYSPSTDTQYF,TGTGCCAGCAGCGTAGTTTACAGCCCGAGCACAGATACGCAGTATTTT
TRBV5-4,TRBD2,TRBJ2-3,.,CACSFLAGGRDTQYF,TGTGCCTGCAGCTTTCTAGCGGGGGGGCGGGATACGCAGTATTTT
TRBV7-2,.,TRBJ2-5,few,CASSPLRGEETQYF,TGTGCCAGCAGCCCCCTCCGAGGGGAAGAGACCCAGTACTTC
TRBV28,.,TRBJ2-2,.,CASSLRAVNTGELFF,TGTGCCAGCAGTTTACGAGCGGTGAACACCGGGGAGCTGTTTTTT
TRBV6-2/TRBV6-3,.,TRBJ2-3,few,CASSYRRPADTQYF,TGTGCCAGCAGTTATAGGCGCCCGGCAGATACGCAGTATTTT
TRBV5-1,.,TRBJ2-3,many,CASSFRSDTQYF,TGCGCCAGCAGCTTCAGGTCAGATACGCAGTATTTT
TRBV7-3,.,TRBJ2-3,few,CASSLGSRGTQYF,TGTGCCAGCAGCCTCGGGAGCAGGGGCACGCAGTATTTT
TRBV2,TRBD1,TRBJ2-7,few,CASSENRQGYEQYF,TGTGCCAGCAGTGAAAACAGACAGGGCTACGAGCAGTACTTC
TRBV7-8,TRBD2,TRBJ2-1,.,CASSFWTSEVREQFF,TGTGCCAGCAGCTTTTGGACTAGCGAGGTGAGAGAGCAGTTCTTC
TRBV29-1,TRBD1,TRBJ2-2,.,CSVAVGQSGAPGELFF,TGCAGCGTTGCGGTGGGACAGTCCGGGGCCCCCGGGGAGCTGTTTTTT
TRBV6-6,.,TRBJ1-6,.,CASRGTSYSPLHF,TGTGCCAGCAGAGGGACTTCCTATTCACCCCTCCACTTT
TRBV12-3/TRBV12-4,.,TRBJ2-3,many,CASSPPGGTDTQYF,TGTGCCAGCAGCCCCCCCGGAGGGACAGATACGCAGTATTTT
TRBV7-9,TRBD1,TRBJ1-6,.,CASSSVSGGGSPLHF,TGTGCCAGCAGCTCTGTGTCAGGGGGTGGCTCACCCCTCCACTTT
TRBV11-2,.,TRBJ2-5,.,CASSLGLFLETQYF,TGTGCCAGCAGCCTCGGACTATTTCTCGAGACCCAGTACTTC
TRBV7-2,TRBD2,TRBJ2-1,.,CASSLGLAGGTGQFF,TGTGCCAGCAGCTTAGGGCTAGCGGGGGGGACTGGTCAGTTCTTC
TRBV3-1,.,TRBJ1-1,.,CASSPLAGRNTEAFF,TGTGCCAGCAGCCCCCTCGCGGGGAGGAACACTGAAGCTTTCTTT
TRBV5-6,.,TRBJ2-1,few,CASSSPGTGAGDGEQFF,TGTGCCAGCAGCTCTCCCGGGACAGGCGCGGGAGATGGTGAGCAGTTCTTC
TRBV7-3,.,TRBJ2-1,.,CASSPRPDRNNEQFF,TGTGCCAGCAGCCCCAGACCAGATCGCAACAATGAGCAGTTCTTC
TRBV4-3,.,TRBJ1-2,.,CASSQESGTHYGYTF,TGCGCCAGCAGCCAAGAATCCGGGACACACTATGGCTACACCTTC
TRBV7-8,.,TRBJ2-4,many,CASSSVALSNIQYF,TGTGCCAGCAGCTCCGTCGCGTTGTCGAACATTCAGTACTTC
TRBV20-1,.,TRBJ1-5,.,CSALRDTNQPQHF,TGCAGTGCTCTCCGGGACACCAATCAGCCCCAGCATTTT
TRBV5-1,.,TRBJ1-3,few,CASSLESSVPNTIYF,TGCGCCAGCAGCTTGGAATCGTCAGTACCAAACACCATATATTTT
TRBV6-1,.,TRBJ2-3,.,CATTTPERSTDTQYF,TGTGCCACGACAACCCCGGAGCGGAGCACAGATACGCAGTATTTT
TRBV5-1,.,TRBJ2-6,many,CASSFFSGANVLTF,TGCGCCAGCAGCTTCTTCTCTGGGGCCAACGTCCTGACTTTC
TRBV19,.,TRBJ2-3,.,CASSIQGRTDTQYF,TGTGCCAGTAGTATTCAGGGGAGGACAGATACGCAGTATTTT
TRBV4-1,.,TRBJ1-1,.,CASSQDHVPNTEAFF,TGCGCCAGCAGCCAAGACCACGTTCCGAACACTGAAGCTTTCTTT
TRBV7-9,.,TRBJ2-6,.,CASSLGRAGANVLTF,TGTGCCAGCAGCTTGGGCAGGGCCGGGGCCAACGTCCTGACTTTC
TRBV20-1,.,TRBJ2-2,few,CSAGGQNTGELFF,TGCAGTGCTGGGGGACAAAACACCGGGGAGCTGTTTTTT
TRBV27,.,TRBJ2-5,few,CASSLGGGLDQYF,TGTGCCAGCAGTTTAGGGGGGGGCCTAGACCAGTACTTC